The TCR beta chain under discussion was sequenced for a study of CD8+ T cells in alopecia areata. Study-level points and caveats: Patients showed less clear TCR sequence sharing than mice, possibly partly because of HLA diversity. Normal scalp had lower clonality than lesional scalp, with alopecia totalis/universalis lesions showing this most strongly. Scalp data also include sequences from resident alphabeta T cells of normal skin.

For this clone: Antigen: not known.

Separation by sorting yielded CD4+ and CD8+ T cells from PBMCs. RNA was extracted and reverse transcribed into cDNA as the sequencing template. TCRdb's copy holds only in-frame clones and misses some; the assay was immunoSEQ multiplex PCR. The data contain 90,000 to 150,000 clones, roughly 68% of them singletons. Trimming at V came to 5 bases and at J to 7 bases, leaving 2 bases not matched to a gene. The CDR3 is 11 amino acids. CDR1 is SQVTM, CDR2 ANQGSEA, per germline. The receptor was derived from a human donor in good health. V usage is TRBV29-1 and J usage is TRBJ1-1; 9 bases are shared with TRBD1. Sequencing was done on a sample of CD4+ T cells sorted from blood. The CDR3 DNA is TGCAGCGTTTTGGACAGGGGTGAAGCTTTCTTT. Protein sequence: CSVLDRGEAFF.